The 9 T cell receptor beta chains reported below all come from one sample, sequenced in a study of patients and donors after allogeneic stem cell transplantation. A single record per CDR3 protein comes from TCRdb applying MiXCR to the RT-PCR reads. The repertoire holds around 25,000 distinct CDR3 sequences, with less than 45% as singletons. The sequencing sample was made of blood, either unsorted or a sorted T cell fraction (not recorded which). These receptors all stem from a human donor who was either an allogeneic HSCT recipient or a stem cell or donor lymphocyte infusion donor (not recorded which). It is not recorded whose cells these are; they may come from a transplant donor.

In DNA form, the CDR3 reads TGTGCCAGCTCGTACTACAGGGAGGCTGGGAATACGCAGTATTTT. Its protein product is CASSYYREAGNTQYF. The chain has TRBV18 and TRBJ2-3; perhaps D is TRBD1 or TRBD2 (6 bases each). CDR3 size: 15 residues. Germline CDR1 and CDR2: KGHSH and LQKENI. Trimming cost V 6 bases and J 7 bases, with 20 bases left between them. Using reference TRBV18 and TRBJ2-3 for the parts outside the CDR3, the full variable domain is NAGVMQNPRHLVRRRGQEARLRCSPMKGHSHVYWYRQLPEEGLKFMVYLQKENIIDESGMPKERFSAEFPKEGPSILRIQQVVRGDSAAYFCASSYYREAGNTQYFGPGTRLTVL.

Here the CDR3 reads CASTSGQRNYGYTF. CDR3 DNA sequence: TGTGCCAGCACCTCAGGACAGCGAAACTATGGCTACACCTTC. This chain links TRBV13 with TRBJ1-2, with D possibly being TRBD1 (6 bases). Trimming shortened V by 7 bases and J by 2 bases, and 14 bases separated the two germline ends. The CDR3 has 14 amino acids. Germline V gene sequence: CDR1 PRHDT, CDR2 FYEKMQ (reference sequence).

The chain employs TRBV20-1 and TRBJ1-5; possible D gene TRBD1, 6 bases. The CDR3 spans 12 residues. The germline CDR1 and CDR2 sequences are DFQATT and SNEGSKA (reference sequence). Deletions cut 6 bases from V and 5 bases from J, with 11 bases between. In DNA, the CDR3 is TGCAGTGCCCTAAGGGGGGATCAGCCCCAGCATTTT. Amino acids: CSALRGDQPQHF.

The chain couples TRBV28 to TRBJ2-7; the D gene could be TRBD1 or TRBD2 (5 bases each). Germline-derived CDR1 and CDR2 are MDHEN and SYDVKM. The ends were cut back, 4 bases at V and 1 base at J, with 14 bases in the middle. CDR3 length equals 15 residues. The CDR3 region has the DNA TGTGCCAGCAGTTCCCGGGACCGATGGTCCTACGAGCAGTACTTC. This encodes CASSSRDRWSYEQYF. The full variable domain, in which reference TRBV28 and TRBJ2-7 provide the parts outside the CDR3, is DVKVTQSSRYLVKRTGEKVFLECVQDMDHENMFWYRQDPGLGLRLIYFSYDVKMKEKGDIPEGYSVSREKKERFSLILESASTNQTSMYLCASSSRDRWSYEQYFGPGTRLTVT.

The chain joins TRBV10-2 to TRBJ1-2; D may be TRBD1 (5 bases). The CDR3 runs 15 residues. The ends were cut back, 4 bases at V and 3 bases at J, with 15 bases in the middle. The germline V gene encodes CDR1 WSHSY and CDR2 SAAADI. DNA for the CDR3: TGCGCCAGCAGTGGAGCCCCCCAGGGAGACTATGGCTACACCTTC. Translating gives CASSGAPQGDYGYTF.

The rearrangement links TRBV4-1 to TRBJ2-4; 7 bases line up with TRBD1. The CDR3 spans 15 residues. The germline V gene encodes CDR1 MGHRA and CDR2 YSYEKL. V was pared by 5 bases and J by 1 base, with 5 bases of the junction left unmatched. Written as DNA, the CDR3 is TGCGCCAGCAGCTTAAACAGGGGCGCCAAAAACATTCAGTACTTC. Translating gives CASSLNRGAKNIQYF.

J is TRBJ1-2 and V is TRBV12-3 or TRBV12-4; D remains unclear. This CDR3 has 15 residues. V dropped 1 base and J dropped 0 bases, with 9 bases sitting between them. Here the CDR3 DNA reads TGTGCCAGCAGTTTAGTCCGCTACTCTAACTATGGCTACACCTTC. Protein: CASSLVRYSNYGYTF.

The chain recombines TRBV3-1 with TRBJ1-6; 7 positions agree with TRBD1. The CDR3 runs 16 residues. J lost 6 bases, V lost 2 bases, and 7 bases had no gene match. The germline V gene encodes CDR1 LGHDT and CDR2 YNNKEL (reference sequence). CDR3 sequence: CASSQRQGRSNSPLHF. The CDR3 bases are TGTGCCAGCAGCCAACGACAGGGCCGCTCTAATTCACCCCTCCACTTT. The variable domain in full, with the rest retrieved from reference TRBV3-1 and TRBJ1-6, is DTAVSQTPKYLVTQMGNDKSIKCEQNLGHDTMYWYKQDSKKFLKIMFSYNNKELIINETVPNRFSPKSPDKAHLNLHINSLELGDSAVYFCASSQRQGRSNSPLHFGNGTRLTVT.

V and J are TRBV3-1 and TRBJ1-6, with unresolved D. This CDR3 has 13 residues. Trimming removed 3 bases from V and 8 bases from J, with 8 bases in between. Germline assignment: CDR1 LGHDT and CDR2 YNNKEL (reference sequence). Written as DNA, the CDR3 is TGTGCCAGCAGCCAGGTGGGGTATTCACCCCTCCACTTT. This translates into CASSQVGYSPLHF.